The next 2 T cell receptor beta chains were all read from a single sample in a study of blood T cell repertoires in COVID-19. Assay used: immunoSEQ multiplex PCR; TCRdb lists only in-frame clones, some missing. In the table there are roughly 150,000 clones, about four fifths of which are singletons. Specimen: peripheral blood. Receptor source: a human donor in a cohort sampled during active COVID-19.

The V gene is TRBV5-6, the J gene TRBJ2-5; TRBD2 matches 9 bases. The germline gives CDR1 SGHDT, CDR2 YYEEEE. The CDR3 covers 15 residues. Trimming cost V 3 bases and J 2 bases; bases outside gene matches: 5. This CDR3 is CASSWGTSTQETQYF. The CDR3 DNA follows: TGTGCCAGCAGCTGGGGGACTAGCACGCAAGAGACCCAGTACTTC.

This sequence joins TRBV7-2 and TRBJ1-3, with D unclear. The CDR3 is 13 amino acids. In germline, CDR1 is SGHTA, CDR2 FQGNSA. With 4 bases removed from V and 0 bases from J, the gap between germline ends came to 4 bases. This chain's CDR3 is CASSSNSGNTIYF. The CDR3 coding sequence is TGTGCCAGCAGCTCAAACTCTGGAAACACCATATATTTT.